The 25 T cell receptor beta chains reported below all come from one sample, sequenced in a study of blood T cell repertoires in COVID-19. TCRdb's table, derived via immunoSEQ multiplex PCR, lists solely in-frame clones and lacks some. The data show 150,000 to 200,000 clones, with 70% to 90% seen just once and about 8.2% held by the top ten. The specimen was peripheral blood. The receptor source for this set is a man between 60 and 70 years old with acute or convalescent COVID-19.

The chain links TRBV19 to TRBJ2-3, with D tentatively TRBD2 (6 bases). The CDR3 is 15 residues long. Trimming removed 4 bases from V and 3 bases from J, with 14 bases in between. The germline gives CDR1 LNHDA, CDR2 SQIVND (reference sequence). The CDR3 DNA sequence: TGTGCCAGTAGTAGGGCTAGCGTATTAACAGATACGCAGTATTTT. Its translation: CASSRASVLTDTQYF.

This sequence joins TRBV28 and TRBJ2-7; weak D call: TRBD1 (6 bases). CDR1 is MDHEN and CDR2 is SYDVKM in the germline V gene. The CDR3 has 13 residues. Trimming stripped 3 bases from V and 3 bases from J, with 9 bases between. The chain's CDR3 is CASSLTGYYEQYF. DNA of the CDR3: TGTGCCAGCAGTTTGACAGGTTACTACGAGCAGTACTTC.

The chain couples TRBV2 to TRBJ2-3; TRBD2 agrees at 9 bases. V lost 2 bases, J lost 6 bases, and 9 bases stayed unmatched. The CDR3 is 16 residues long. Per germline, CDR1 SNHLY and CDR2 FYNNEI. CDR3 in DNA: TGTGCCAGCAGTGAAAGGAGGACTAGCGCGACGGATACGCAGTATTTT. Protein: CASSERRTSATDTQYF.

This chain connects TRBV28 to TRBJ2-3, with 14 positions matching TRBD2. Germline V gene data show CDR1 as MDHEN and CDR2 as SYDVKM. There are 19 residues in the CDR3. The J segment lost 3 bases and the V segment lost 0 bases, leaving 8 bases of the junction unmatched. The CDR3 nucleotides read TGTGCCAGCAGTTTATGGGGACTAGCGGGAGACGAGCAGACAGATACGCAGTATTTT. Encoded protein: CASSLWGLAGDEQTDTQYF. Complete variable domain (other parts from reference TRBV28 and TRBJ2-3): DVKVTQSSRYLVKRTGEKVFLECVQDMDHENMFWYRQDPGLGLRLIYFSYDVKMKEKGDIPEGYSVSREKKERFSLILESASTNQTSMYLCASSLWGLAGDEQTDTQYFGPGTRLTVL.

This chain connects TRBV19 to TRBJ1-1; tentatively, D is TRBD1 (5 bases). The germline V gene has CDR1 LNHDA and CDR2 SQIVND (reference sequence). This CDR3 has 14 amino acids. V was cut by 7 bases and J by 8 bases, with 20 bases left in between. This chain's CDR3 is CASTQRGRTREAFF. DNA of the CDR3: TGTGCCAGTACTCAAAGGGGCCGAACGAGGGAAGCTTTCTTT.

The CDR3 loop is CAITRDRAETQYF. The CDR3 DNA sequence: TGTGCCATCACCCGTGACAGGGCCGAGACCCAGTACTTC. The chain combines TRBV10-3 with TRBJ2-5; 7 nucleotides agree with TRBD1. Germline V gives CDR1 ENHRY, CDR2 SYGVKD. The CDR3 spans 13 residues. The V gene end was trimmed by 7 bases and the J gene end by 5 bases; junction bases not matched to a gene: 7.

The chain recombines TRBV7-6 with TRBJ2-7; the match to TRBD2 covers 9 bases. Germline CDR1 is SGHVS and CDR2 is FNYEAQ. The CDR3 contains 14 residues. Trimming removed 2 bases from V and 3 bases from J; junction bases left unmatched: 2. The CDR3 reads CASSLSGRHYEQYF. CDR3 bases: TGTGCCAGCAGCTTAAGCGGGAGGCACTACGAGCAGTACTTC. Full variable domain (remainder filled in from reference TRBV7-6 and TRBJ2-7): GAGVSQSPRYKVTKRGQDVALRCDPISGHVSLYWYRQALGQGPEFLTYFNYEAQQDKSGLPNDRFSAERPEGSISTLTIQRTEQRDSAMYRCASSLSGRHYEQYFGPGTRLTVT.

This chain's CDR3 is CASSLGQINNEKLFF. In DNA, the CDR3 is TGCGCCAGCAGCTTGGGACAGATAAATAATGAAAAACTGTTTTTT. J is TRBJ1-4 and V is TRBV5-1; a weak D match, TRBD1 (5 bases). Trimming cost V 0 bases and J 4 bases, with 10 bases left between them. CDR1 SGHRS and CDR2 YFSETQ come from the germline V gene. This CDR3 contains 15 residues.

CDR3 sequence reads: CASSLLRGGRPQADTQYF. CDR3 bases: TGTGCCAGCAGCCTGCTTCGGGGAGGTCGTCCCCAAGCAGATACGCAGTATTTT. This rearrangement joins TRBV7-9 to TRBJ2-3, with D possibly matching TRBD2 (6 bases). The V gene's germline CDR1 is SEHNR and CDR2 FQNEAQ (reference sequence). Between the trimmed V and J ends, which lost 5 bases and 4 bases, there was a span of 25 bases. There are 18 residues in the CDR3.

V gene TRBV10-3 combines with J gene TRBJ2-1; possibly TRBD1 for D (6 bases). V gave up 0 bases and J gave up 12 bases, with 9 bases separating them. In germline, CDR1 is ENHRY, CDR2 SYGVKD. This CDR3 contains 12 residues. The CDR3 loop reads CAISESRGGQFF. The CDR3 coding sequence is TGTGCCATCAGTGAGTCGAGAGGGGGGCAGTTCTTC.

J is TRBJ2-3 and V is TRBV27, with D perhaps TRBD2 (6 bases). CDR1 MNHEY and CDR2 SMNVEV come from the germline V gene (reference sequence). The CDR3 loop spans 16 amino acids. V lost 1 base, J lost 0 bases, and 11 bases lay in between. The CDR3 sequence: CASSLYGGGSTDTQYF. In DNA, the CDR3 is TGTGCCAGCAGTTTATATGGTGGGGGGAGCACAGATACGCAGTATTTT.

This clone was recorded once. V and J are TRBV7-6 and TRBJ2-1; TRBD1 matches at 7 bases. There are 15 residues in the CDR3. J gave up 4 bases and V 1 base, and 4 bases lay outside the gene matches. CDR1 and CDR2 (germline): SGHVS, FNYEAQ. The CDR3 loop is CASSLGGGPYNEQFF. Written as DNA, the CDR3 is TGTGCCAGCAGCTTAGGAGGGGGCCCTTACAATGAGCAGTTCTTC.

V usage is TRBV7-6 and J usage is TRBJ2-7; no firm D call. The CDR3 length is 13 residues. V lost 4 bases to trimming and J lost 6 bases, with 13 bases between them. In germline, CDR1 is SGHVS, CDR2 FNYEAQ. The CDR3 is CASSSENVGEQYF. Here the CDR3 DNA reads TGTGCCAGCAGCTCTGAAAACGTCGGCGAGCAGTACTTC. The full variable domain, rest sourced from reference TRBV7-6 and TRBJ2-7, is GAGVSQSPRYKVTKRGQDVALRCDPISGHVSLYWYRQALGQGPEFLTYFNYEAQQDKSGLPNDRFSAERPEGSISTLTIQRTEQRDSAMYRCASSSENVGEQYFGPGTRLTVT.

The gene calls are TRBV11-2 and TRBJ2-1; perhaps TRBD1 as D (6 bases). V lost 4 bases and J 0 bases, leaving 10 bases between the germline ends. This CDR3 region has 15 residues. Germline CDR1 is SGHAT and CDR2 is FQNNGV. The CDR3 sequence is CASSWTASSYNEQFF. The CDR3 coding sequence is TGTGCCAGCAGCTGGACAGCGAGCTCCTACAATGAGCAGTTCTTC.

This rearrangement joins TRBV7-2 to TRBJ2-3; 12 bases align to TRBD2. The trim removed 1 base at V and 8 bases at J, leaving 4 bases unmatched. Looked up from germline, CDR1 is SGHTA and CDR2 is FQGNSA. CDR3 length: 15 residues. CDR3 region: CASSLGLAGASTQYF. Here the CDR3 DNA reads TGTGCCAGCAGCTTAGGACTAGCGGGAGCTTCTACGCAGTATTTT.

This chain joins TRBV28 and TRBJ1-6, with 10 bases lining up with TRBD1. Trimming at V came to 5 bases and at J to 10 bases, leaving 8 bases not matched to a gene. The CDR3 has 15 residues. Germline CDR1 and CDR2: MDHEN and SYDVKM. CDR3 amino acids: CASSAGTGVGSPLHF. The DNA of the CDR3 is TGTGCCAGCAGTGCCGGGACAGGGGTGGGATCACCCCTCCACTTT.

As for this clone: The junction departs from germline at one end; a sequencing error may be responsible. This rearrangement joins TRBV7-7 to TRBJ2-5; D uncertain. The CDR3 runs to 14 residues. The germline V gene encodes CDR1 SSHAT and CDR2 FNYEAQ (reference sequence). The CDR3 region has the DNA TGTGCTAGCAGCCTAAGAGCCTACCAAGAGACCCAGTACTTC. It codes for CASSLRAYQETQYF.

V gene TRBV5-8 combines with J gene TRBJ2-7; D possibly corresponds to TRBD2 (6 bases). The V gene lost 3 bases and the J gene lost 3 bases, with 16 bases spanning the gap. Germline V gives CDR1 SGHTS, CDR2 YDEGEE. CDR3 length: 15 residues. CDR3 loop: CASSWGLTVDYEQYF. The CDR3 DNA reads TGTGCCAGCAGCTGGGGACTGACAGTAGACTACGAGCAGTACTTC.

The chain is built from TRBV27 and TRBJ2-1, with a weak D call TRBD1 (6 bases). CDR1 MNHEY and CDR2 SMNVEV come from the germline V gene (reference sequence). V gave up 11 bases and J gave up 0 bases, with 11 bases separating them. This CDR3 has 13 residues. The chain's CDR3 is CAARGLSYNEQFF. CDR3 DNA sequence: TGTGCCGCCAGGGGCCTCTCCTACAATGAGCAGTTCTTC.

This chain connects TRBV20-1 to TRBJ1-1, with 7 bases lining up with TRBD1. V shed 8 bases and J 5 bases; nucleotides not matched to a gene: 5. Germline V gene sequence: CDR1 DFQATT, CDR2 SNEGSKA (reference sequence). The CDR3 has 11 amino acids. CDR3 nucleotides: TGCAGTTCCCAACAGGGGACTGAAGCTTTCTTT. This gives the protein CSSQQGTEAFF.

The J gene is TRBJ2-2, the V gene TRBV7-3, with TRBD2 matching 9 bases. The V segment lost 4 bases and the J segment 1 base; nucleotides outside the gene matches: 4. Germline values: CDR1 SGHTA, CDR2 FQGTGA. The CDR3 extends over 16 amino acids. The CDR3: CASSSGLAMNTGELFF. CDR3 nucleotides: TGTGCCAGCAGCTCAGGACTAGCGATGAACACCGGGGAGCTGTTTTTT.

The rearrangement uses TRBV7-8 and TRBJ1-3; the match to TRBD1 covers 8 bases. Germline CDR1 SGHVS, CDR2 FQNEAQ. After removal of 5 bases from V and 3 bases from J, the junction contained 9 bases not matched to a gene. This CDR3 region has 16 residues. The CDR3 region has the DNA TGTGCCAGCAGCCGTCCGCAGGGGGCGGGTGGAAACACCATATATTTT. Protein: CASSRPQGAGGNTIYF.

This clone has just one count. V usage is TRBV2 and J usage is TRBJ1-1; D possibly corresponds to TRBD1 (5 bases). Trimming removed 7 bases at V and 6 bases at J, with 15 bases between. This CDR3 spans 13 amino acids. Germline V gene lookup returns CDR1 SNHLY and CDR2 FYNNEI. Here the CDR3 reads CASIGGRRSEAFF. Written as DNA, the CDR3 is TGTGCCAGCATCGGGGGAAGAAGGTCTGAAGCTTTCTTT.

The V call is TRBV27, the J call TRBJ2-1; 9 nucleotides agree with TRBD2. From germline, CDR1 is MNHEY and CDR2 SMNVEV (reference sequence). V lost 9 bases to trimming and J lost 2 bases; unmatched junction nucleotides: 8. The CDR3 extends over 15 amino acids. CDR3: CASMRLAAAYNEQFF. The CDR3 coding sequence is TGTGCCAGTATGCGACTAGCGGCCGCCTACAATGAGCAGTTCTTC.

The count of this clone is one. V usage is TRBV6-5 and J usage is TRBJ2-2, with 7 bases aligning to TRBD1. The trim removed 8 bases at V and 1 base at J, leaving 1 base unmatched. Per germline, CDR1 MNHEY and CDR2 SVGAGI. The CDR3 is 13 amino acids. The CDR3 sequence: CASRDRNTGELFF. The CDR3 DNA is TGTGCCAGCCGGGACAGGAACACCGGGGAGCTGTTTTTT.